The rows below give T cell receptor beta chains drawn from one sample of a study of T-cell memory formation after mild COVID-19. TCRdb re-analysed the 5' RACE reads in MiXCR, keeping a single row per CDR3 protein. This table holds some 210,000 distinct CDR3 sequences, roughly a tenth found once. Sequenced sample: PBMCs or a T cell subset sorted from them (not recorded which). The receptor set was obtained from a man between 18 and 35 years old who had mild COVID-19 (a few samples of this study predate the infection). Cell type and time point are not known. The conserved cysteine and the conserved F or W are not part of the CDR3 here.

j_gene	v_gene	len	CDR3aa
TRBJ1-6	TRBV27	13	ASSWDRGRNSPLH
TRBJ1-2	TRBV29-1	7	SVDYGYT
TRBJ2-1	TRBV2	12	ASSEMTGYVEQF
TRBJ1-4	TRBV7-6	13	ASSVGVATNEKLF
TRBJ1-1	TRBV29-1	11	SVGRGGNTEAF
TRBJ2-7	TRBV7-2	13	ASSLWSGGGSEQY
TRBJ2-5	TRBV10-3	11	AIRNSGEETQY
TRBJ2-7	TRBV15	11	ATSRGVGDEQY
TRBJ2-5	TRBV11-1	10	ASTGMEETQY
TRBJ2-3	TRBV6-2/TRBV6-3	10	ASTTSTDTQY
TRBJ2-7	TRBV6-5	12	ASSLLAGSYEQY
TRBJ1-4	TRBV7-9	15	ASSLGDDSATNEKLF
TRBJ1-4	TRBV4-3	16	ASSQDLGQRRAEEKLF
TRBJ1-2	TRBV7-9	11	ASSVTENYGYT
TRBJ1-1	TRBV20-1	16	SAAAEYRILRGGTEAF
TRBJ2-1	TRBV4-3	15	ASSPQPGLQMGDEQF
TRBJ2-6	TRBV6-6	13	ASSTAGAGANVLT
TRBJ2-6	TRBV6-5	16	ASRNRPGAISGANVLT
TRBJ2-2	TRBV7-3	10	ASSWDTGELF
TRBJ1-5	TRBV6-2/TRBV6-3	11	ATRDRSNQPQH
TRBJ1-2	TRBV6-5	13	ASSYSRAESYGYT
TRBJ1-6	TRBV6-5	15	ASSFRYPSSYNSPLH
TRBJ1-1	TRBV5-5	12	ASSSGLLNTEAF
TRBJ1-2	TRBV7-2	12	ASTALGQNYGYT
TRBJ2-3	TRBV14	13	ASSQVRGLPDTQY
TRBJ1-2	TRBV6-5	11	ASSYFTGYGYT
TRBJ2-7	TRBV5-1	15	ASTLPSRDRHSYEQY
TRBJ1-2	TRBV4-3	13	ASSQDRQLLKGYT
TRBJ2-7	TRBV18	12	ASSPTTTAYEQY
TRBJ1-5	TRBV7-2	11	ASTPDRNQPQH
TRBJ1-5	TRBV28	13	ASSLPSGGRFKQH
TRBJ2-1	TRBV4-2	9	ASSRSNEQF
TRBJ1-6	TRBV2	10	ASSWGPSPLH
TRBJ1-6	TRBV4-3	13	ASSQDSDRNSPLH
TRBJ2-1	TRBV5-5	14	ASSLAPLLSYNEQF
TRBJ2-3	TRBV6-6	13	ASSYQGSRSDTQY
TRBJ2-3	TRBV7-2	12	ASSITGAAGAQY
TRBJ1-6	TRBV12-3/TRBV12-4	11	ASSSRQGAPLH
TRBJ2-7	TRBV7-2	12	ASSLRSGDSEQY